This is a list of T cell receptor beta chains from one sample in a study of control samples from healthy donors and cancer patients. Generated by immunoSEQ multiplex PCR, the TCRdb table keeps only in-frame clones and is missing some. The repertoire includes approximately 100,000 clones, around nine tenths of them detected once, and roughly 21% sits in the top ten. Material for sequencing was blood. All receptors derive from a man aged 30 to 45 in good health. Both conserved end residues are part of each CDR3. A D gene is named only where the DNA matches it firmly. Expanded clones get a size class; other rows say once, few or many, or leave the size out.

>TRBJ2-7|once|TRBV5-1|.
CASSSGLAREQYF
TGCGCCAGCAGCTCGGGACTGGCTAGAGAGCAGTACTTC
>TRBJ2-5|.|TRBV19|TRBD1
CASSIRPSTGRAETQYF
TGTGCCAGTAGTATACGGCCATCGACAGGGCGTGCAGAGACCCAGTACTTC
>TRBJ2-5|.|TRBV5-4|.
CASSAGLKGQETQYF
TGTGCCAGCAGCGCGGGACTGAAGGGGCAAGAGACCCAGTACTTC
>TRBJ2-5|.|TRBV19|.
CASSPFIQDQETQYF
TGTGCCAGTAGCCCCTTTATACAGGATCAAGAGACCCAGTACTTC
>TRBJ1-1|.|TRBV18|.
CASSPTGVEAFF
TGTGCCAGCTCACCGACAGGAGTTGAAGCTTTCTTT
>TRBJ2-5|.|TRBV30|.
CAWSVNGAFGTQYF
TGTGCCTGGAGTGTAAATGGTGCATTTGGGACCCAGTACTTC
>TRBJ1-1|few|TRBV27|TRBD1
CASSPLRDRAPEAFF
TGTGCCAGCAGTCCCCTTCGGGACAGGGCCCCTGAAGCTTTCTTT
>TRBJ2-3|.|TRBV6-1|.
CASSERPRLAGTDTQYF
TGTGCCAGCAGTGAAAGGCCCCGTCTAGCCGGCACAGATACGCAGTATTTT
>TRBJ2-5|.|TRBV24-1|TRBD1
CATSDVGTGGQETQYF
TGTGCCACCAGTGATGTCGGGACAGGGGGCCAAGAGACCCAGTACTTC
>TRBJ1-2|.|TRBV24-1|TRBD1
CATSDPRDRGLGYTF
TGTGCCACCAGTGATCCCCGGGACAGGGGGCTCGGCTACACCTTC
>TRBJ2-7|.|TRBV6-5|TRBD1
CASSYSGTGGYEQYF
TGTGCCAGCAGTTATAGCGGGACAGGGGGCTACGAGCAGTACTTC
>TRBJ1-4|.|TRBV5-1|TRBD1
CASSTGGKTNEKLFF
TGCGCCAGCAGCACAGGGGGGAAGACTAATGAAAAACTGTTTTTT
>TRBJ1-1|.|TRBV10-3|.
CAISARDTKTEAFF
TGTGCCATCAGTGCCCGGGACACCAAGACTGAAGCTTTCTTT
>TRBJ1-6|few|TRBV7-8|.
CASSLGSVNSPLHF
TGTGCCAGCAGCTTAGGGTCAGTTAATTCACCCCTCCACTTT
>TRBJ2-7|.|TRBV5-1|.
CASRGTSSEQYF
TGCGCCAGCAGGGGAACTAGTTCCGAGCAGTACTTC
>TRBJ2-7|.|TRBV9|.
CASSDGSSYEQYF
TGTGCCAGCAGCGATGGGAGCTCCTACGAGCAGTACTTC
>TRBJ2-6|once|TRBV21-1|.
CASSKVGDRGSSGANVLTF
TGTGCCAGCAGCAAAGTTGGAGACAGGGGGAGCTCTGGGGCCAACGTCCTGACTTTC
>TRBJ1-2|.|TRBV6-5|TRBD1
CASSLRDRGNYGYTF
TGTGCCAGCAGCCTCCGCGACAGGGGGAATTATGGCTACACCTTC
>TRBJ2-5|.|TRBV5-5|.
CASSLEGLETQYF
TGTGCCAGCAGCTTGGAGGGACTAGAGACCCAGTACTTC
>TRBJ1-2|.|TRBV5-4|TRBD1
CASSPSTGAGYGYTF
TGTGCCAGCAGCCCCTCGACAGGGGCTGGCTATGGCTACACCTTC
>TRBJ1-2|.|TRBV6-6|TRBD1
CASSDRGVRDGYTF
TGTGCCAGCAGTGACAGGGGGGTACGGGATGGCTACACCTTC
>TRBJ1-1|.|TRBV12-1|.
CASSTQVGNTEAFF
TGTGCCAGCAGCACACAGGTTGGGAACACTGAAGCTTTCTTT
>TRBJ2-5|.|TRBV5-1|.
CASSFGGASETQYF
TGCGCCAGCAGCTTCGGGGGAGCTTCGGAGACCCAGTACTTC